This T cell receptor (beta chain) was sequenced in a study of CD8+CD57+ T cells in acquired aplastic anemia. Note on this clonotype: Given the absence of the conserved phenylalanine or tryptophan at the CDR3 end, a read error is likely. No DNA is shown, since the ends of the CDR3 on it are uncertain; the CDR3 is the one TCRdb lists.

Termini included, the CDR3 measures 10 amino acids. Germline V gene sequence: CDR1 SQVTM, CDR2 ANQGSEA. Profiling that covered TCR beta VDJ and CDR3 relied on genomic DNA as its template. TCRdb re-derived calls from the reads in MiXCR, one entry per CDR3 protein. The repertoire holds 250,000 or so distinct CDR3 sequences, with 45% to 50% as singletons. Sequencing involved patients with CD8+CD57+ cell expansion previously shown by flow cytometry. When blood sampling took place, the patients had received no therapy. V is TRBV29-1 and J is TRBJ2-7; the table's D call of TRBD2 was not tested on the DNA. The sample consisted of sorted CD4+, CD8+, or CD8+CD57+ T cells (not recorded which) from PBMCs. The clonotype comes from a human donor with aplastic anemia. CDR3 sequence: CSVEEPIGTS.